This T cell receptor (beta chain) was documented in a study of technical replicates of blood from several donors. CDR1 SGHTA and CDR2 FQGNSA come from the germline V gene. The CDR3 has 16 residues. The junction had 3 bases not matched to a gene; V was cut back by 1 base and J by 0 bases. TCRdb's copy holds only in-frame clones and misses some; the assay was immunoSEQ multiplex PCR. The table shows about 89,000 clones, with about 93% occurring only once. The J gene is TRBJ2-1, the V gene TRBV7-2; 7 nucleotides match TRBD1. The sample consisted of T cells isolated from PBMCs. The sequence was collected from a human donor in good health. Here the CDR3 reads CASSLEGATSYNEQFF. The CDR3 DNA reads TGTGCCAGCAGCTTAGAGGGGGCAACCTCCTACAATGAGCAGTTCTTC.